The 2 T cell receptor beta chains below all came from one sample that was sequenced in a study of blood T cells in healthy people across ages. Combining a sample-barcoded 5' primer with a J-beta primer mix, a second PCR ran for roughly 7 to 12 cycles. Using its own MiXCR run on the 5' RACE reads, TCRdb lists one record per CDR3 protein. The table has approximately 290,000 distinct CDR3 sequences, roughly 26% seen once. Material: blood. The receptors shown here come from a woman between 65 and 79 years old in good health.

This clonotype was counted a few times. The chain recombines TRBV12-3 or TRBV12-4 with TRBJ1-1, with 7 bases matching TRBD1. CDR3 length: 17 residues. V shed 6 bases, J shed 4 bases, and the junction held 17 bases outside the gene matches. The CDR3 nucleotides read TGTGCCAGCAGCCGGAGACAGGGAGGTTTGGAAGGCACTGAAGCTTTCTTT. It is translated as CASSRRQGGLEGTEAFF.

The chain employs TRBV12-3 or TRBV12-4 and TRBJ2-3, with D perhaps TRBD1 or TRBD2 (5 bases each). This CDR3 has 14 residues. The ends were cut back, 7 bases at V and 6 bases at J, with 17 bases in the middle. The CDR3 coding sequence is TGTGCCAGCACCACGGGACCGAATCCCGATACGCAGTATTTT. Translated: CASTTGPNPDTQYF.